The 25 T cell receptor beta chains listed next were all sequenced from one sample in a study of shared clonotypes between healthy human individuals. Profiled with immunoSEQ multiplex PCR; TCRdb holds only in-frame clones, not every one. The sample holds some 1,100,000 clones; more than 75% are singletons and the top ten take approximately 0.56%. The sample consisted of memory CD4+ T cells from PBMCs. As to subset: CD45RA-negative fraction. These receptor sequences come from a man aged 18 to 30 in good health. Some clones in this sample may be carry-over from other donors' samples.

The chain uses TRBV5-1 and TRBJ1-1, with D unresolved. CDR1 and CDR2 (germline): SGHRS, YFSETQ. V gave up 4 bases and J gave up 1 base, with 11 bases separating them. The CDR3 spans 14 residues. CDR3 protein: CASSGGRRNTEAFF. DNA of the CDR3: TGCGCCAGCAGCGGAGGTCGGAGGAACACTGAAGCTTTCTTT.

The rearrangement links TRBV6-1 to TRBJ1-2; TRBD1 matches 7 bases. After removal of 3 bases from V and 5 bases from J, the junction contained 3 bases not matched to a gene. The length of the CDR3 is 13 residues. From germline, CDR1 is MNHNS and CDR2 SASEGT. The CDR3 reads CASSDRDRYGYTF. The CDR3 coding sequence is TGTGCCAGCAGTGATCGGGACAGATATGGCTACACCTTC.

This clone was observed a single time. The J gene is TRBJ2-2, the V gene TRBV5-1, with unresolved D. V was pared by 1 base and J by 4 bases, with 11 bases between. The CDR3 sequence is 15 residues long. Germline CDR1 and CDR2: SGHRS and YFSETQ. CDR3 nucleotide sequence: TGCGCCAGCAGCTTGAATTCTCCCGCCACCGGGGAGCTGTTTTTT. It yields the protein CASSLNSPATGELFF. Full variable domain (outside the CDR3, taken from reference TRBV5-1 and TRBJ2-2): KAGVTQTPRYLIKTRGQQVTLSCSPISGHRSVSWYQQTPGQGLQFLFEYFSETQRNKGNFPGRFSGRQFSNSRSEMNVSTLELGDSALYLCASSLNSPATGELFFGEGSRLTVL.

This clone showed up many times. The chain is built from TRBV15 and TRBJ1-2; a weak D match, TRBD1 (5 bases). The V gene's germline CDR1 is LNHNV and CDR2 YYDKDF (reference sequence). Trimming left V 4 bases short and J 5 bases short, with 14 bases between. The CDR3 loop spans 14 amino acids. The CDR3 DNA reads as TGTGCCACCAGCATACCAGGGTTAGGTTATGGCTACACCTTC. This encodes CATSIPGLGYGYTF. The full variable domain, in which reference TRBV15 and TRBJ1-2 provide the parts outside the CDR3, is DAMVIQNPRYQVTQFGKPVTLSCSQTLNHNVMYWYQQKSSQAPKLLFHYYDKDFNNEADTPDNFQSRRPNTSFCFLDIRSPGLGDTAMYLCATSIPGLGYGYTFGSGTRLTVV.

In this sample, this clone turned up a few times. At the DNA level, this CDR3 is encoded by other sequences in the same sample as well. V gene TRBV6-1 combines with J gene TRBJ1-3; D is uncertain. Germline V gene sequence: CDR1 MNHNS, CDR2 SASEGT. V was pared by 3 bases and J by 4 bases, with 7 bases between. The CDR3 extends over 13 amino acids. CDR3: CASSEVPGNTIYF. The CDR3, as DNA: TGTGCCAGCAGTGAGGTGCCCGGAAACACCATATATTTT.

This sequence joins TRBV2 and TRBJ1-5; the D is unclear. CDR1 is SNHLY, CDR2 FYNNEI, per germline. The CDR3 sequence is 14 residues long. Between the trimmed V and J ends, which lost 6 bases and 3 bases, there was a span of 12 bases. CDR3 region: CASRGSGDNQPQHF. CDR3 in DNA: TGTGCCAGCAGAGGTAGCGGGGACAATCAGCCCCAGCATTTT.

V is TRBV18 and J is TRBJ1-1, with D hard to call. Germline CDR1 is KGHSH and CDR2 is LQKENI. The CDR3 covers 15 residues. V lost 1 base to trimming and J lost 3 bases, with 12 bases between them. CDR3 region: CASSPLSAVYTEAFF. The CDR3 region has the DNA TGTGCCAGCTCACCACTCTCGGCGGTCTACACTGAAGCTTTCTTT.

The chain combines TRBV18 with TRBJ2-3, with TRBD1 matching 9 bases. Germline CDR1 and CDR2: KGHSH and LQKENI. The CDR3 loop spans 13 amino acids. Germline trimming cut 4 bases from V and 10 bases from J; bases unmatched to any gene: 6. CDR3 coding DNA: TGTGCCAGCTCACTACAGGGGGCGGAAGCGCAGTATTTT. Protein: CASSLQGAEAQYF.

This clone appeared a single time. This chain uses TRBV29-1 with TRBJ2-7; 9 positions match TRBD2. V was clipped by 2 bases and J by 4 bases; unmatched bases: 6. The CDR3 loop spans 14 amino acids. Germline V gene sequence: CDR1 SQVTM, CDR2 ANQGSEA. CDR3 nucleotide sequence: TGCAGCGTTGAACTAGCGGGACAATTTTACGAGCAGTACTTC. Translation gives CSVELAGQFYEQYF.

The chain carries TRBV10-3 and TRBJ1-2; 9 bases are shared with TRBD1. Trimming cost V 3 bases and J 8 bases; bases outside gene matches: 7. The germline CDR1 and CDR2 sequences are ENHRY and SYGVKD. The CDR3 is 14 residues long. CDR3 in DNA: TGTGCCATCAGTGACGGGACAGGGAATGGGGGCTACACCTTC. This sequence encodes CAISDGTGNGGYTF.

The chain's CDR3 is CASSLAPQATEAFF. The CDR3 DNA sequence: TGTGCCAGCAGTTTAGCCCCTCAAGCCACTGAAGCTTTCTTT. V is TRBV28 and J is TRBJ1-1; D is unclear. The CDR3 covers 14 residues. Per the germline V gene, CDR1 is MDHEN and CDR2 is SYDVKM. The germline V and J ends were trimmed by 2 bases and 4 bases, with 11 bases remaining between them.

V usage is TRBV11-3 and J usage is TRBJ2-2; 8 nucleotides agree with TRBD2. Germline lookup yields CDR1 SGHNT and CDR2 YENEEA. Trimming at V came to 5 bases and at J to 0 bases, leaving 5 bases not matched to a gene. The CDR3 totals 16 residues. The CDR3 nucleotides read TGTGCCAGCAGCCTCAGCGGGGGCGCGAACACCGGGGAGCTGTTTTTT. Translated, it gives CASSLSGGANTGELFF.

The chain is built from TRBV30 and TRBJ1-2, with 7 bases that match TRBD1. CDR3 length: 13 residues. Germline CDR1 is GTSNPN and CDR2 is SVGIG (reference sequence). V dropped 3 bases and J dropped 2; count of bases not matched to a gene: 3. CDR3 region: CAWRETGNYGYTF. In nucleotides, the CDR3 is TGTGCCTGGAGGGAGACAGGGAACTATGGCTACACCTTC.

The chain links TRBV27 to TRBJ1-5, with TRBD1 as a possible D gene (5 bases). In germline, CDR1 is MNHEY, CDR2 SMNVEV (reference sequence). There are 16 residues in the CDR3. The V end was cut by 5 bases, the J end by 4 bases, with 18 bases between. In DNA form, the CDR3 reads TGTGCCAGCAGTCTAAACGCGGGACCGTCTAATCAGCCCCAGCATTTT. Its protein is CASSLNAGPSNQPQHF.

This chain uses TRBV5-1 with TRBJ2-1; no firm D call. V shed 2 bases and J shed 1 base, with 10 bases lying between them. Germline values: CDR1 SGHRS, CDR2 YFSETQ. The CDR3 runs 15 residues. The CDR3 protein is CASSFRAESYNEQFF. The CDR3 DNA is TGCGCCAGCAGCTTTCGGGCAGAATCCTACAATGAGCAGTTCTTC.

This chain links TRBV5-6 with TRBJ2-3, with unresolved D. The CDR3 runs to 14 residues. The germline V gene has CDR1 SGHDT and CDR2 YYEEEE. V lost 0 bases and J lost 1, with 6 bases in between. The CDR3 DNA sequence: TGTGCCAGCAGCTTGGGACGGCGCACAGATACGCAGTATTTT. Translating gives CASSLGRRTDTQYF.

The chain combines TRBV5-1 with TRBJ1-2; 8 bases are a match to TRBD1. With V trimmed by 4 bases and J by 4 bases, 12 bases remained unmatched. CDR3 length equals 16 residues. Germline CDR1 SGHRS, CDR2 YFSETQ. CDR3 nucleotides: TGCGCCAGCAGCCAGGCACCGGGACAGGACGCCTATGGCTACACCTTC. Translated: CASSQAPGQDAYGYTF.

The chain employs TRBV19 and TRBJ2-7, with 9 bases matching TRBD1. Germline V CDR1 and CDR2: LNHDA, SQIVND (reference sequence). This CDR3 has 15 residues. V trimming: 5 bases; J trimming: 4 bases; junction bases outside the gene matches: 9. CDR3 protein: CASSETGGAGYEQYF. CDR3 coding DNA: TGTGCCAGTAGTGAAACAGGGGGCGCGGGATACGAGCAGTACTTC.

V is TRBV6-1 and J is TRBJ2-1; D is unresolved. Germline CDR1 MNHNS, CDR2 SASEGT. The CDR3 spans 17 residues. Trimming shortened V by 2 bases and J by 2 bases, and 16 bases separated the two germline ends. In DNA form, the CDR3 reads TGTGCCAGCAGTGAATTAAGAGAGACGGTACCCTACAATGAGCAGTTCTTC. Translation: CASSELRETVPYNEQFF.

The chain is built from TRBV28 and TRBJ2-7; D unresolved. The length of the CDR3 is 14 residues. CDR1 MDHEN and CDR2 SYDVKM come from the germline V gene. V was trimmed by 2 bases and J by 0 bases, leaving 8 bases between them. CDR3 protein: CASSLMGSSYEQYF. CDR3 DNA sequence: TGTGCCAGCAGTTTAATGGGTAGCTCCTACGAGCAGTACTTC.

CDR3 region: CASSLEASGTIDEQFF. CDR3 DNA sequence: TGCGCCAGCAGCTTGGAAGCTAGCGGGACTATTGATGAGCAGTTCTTC. J is TRBJ2-1 and V is TRBV5-1; 9 bases line up with TRBD2. CDR3 length equals 16 residues. The germline CDR1 and CDR2 sequences are SGHRS and YFSETQ. The ends lost 0 bases at V and 8 bases at J; junction bases unmatched: 9.

A single count supports this clone. This chain uses TRBV2 with TRBJ2-3; D gene ambiguous. Trimming removed 3 bases at V and 7 bases at J, with 11 bases between. Germline CDR1 reads SNHLY; CDR2 reads FYNNEI. The CDR3 is made up of 13 amino acids. The CDR3 bases are TGTGCCAGCAGTGAGGCGTTACGGAATACGCAGTATTTT. It yields the protein CASSEALRNTQYF.

This chain links TRBV19 with TRBJ2-2; 10 positions agree with TRBD1. V was clipped by 7 bases and J by 7 bases; unmatched bases: 6. Germline CDR1 and CDR2: LNHDA and SQIVND (reference sequence). CDR3 size: 14 residues. This CDR3 is CASKGQGFVGELFF. CDR3 nucleotides: TGTGCCAGTAAGGGACAGGGGTTTGTCGGGGAGCTGTTTTTT.

The chain links TRBV2 to TRBJ1-1, with TRBD1 matching over 7 bases. V shed 3 bases and J 1 base; nucleotides not matched to a gene: 5. CDR3 length: 15 residues. Germline assignment: CDR1 SNHLY and CDR2 FYNNEI. The DNA of the CDR3 is TGTGCCAGCAGTGAGGTGGGACAGTCGAACACTGAAGCTTTCTTT. It specifies CASSEVGQSNTEAFF.

The rearrangement links TRBV7-9 to TRBJ2-3, with no clear D. The CDR3 runs 15 residues. V was cut by 3 bases and J by 1 base, with 11 bases left in between. Germline loops: CDR1 SEHNR, CDR2 FQNEAQ (reference sequence). The CDR3 loop reads CASSFQLGRTDTQYF. DNA of the CDR3: TGTGCCAGCAGCTTTCAACTCGGACGCACAGATACGCAGTATTTT.